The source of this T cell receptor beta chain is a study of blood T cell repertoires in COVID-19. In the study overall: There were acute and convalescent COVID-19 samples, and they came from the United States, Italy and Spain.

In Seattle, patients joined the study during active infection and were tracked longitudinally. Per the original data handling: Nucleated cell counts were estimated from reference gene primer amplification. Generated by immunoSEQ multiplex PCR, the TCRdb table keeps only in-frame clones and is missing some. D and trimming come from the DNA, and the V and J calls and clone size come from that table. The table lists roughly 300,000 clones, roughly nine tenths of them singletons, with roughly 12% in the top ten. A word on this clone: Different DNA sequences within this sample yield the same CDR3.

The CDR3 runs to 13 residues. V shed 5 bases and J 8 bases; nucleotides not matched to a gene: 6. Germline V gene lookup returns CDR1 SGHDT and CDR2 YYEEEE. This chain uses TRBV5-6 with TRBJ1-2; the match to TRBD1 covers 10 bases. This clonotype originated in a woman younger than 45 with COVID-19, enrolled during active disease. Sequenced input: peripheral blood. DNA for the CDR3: TGTGCCAGCAGTCCAGGGGACAGGGGAGGCTACACCTTC. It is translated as CASSPGDRGGYTF.